The 8 T cell receptor beta chains reported below all come from one sample, sequenced in a study of blood T cells in healthy people across ages. Together with a sample-barcoded 5' primer, a J-beta primer mix was included in a second PCR lasting roughly 6 to 12 cycles. Each CDR3 protein gets one entry after TCRdb re-called the 5' RACE reads with MiXCR. The profile shows roughly 1.7 million distinct CDR3 sequences, around 36% of them singletons. Material: blood. The receptors here all came from a woman under 40 in good health.

This rearrangement joins TRBV2 to TRBJ2-1, with 12 bases matching TRBD2. The junction had 12 bases not matched to a gene; V was cut back by 6 bases and J by 0 bases. The CDR3 extends over 19 amino acids. The germline V gene encodes CDR1 SNHLY and CDR2 FYNNEI. The CDR3 nucleotides are TGTGCCAGCAGGGCCGGACTAGCGGGAAACCCGAGCTCCTACAATGAGCAGTTCTTC. This gives the protein CASRAGLAGNPSSYNEQFF.

This clonotype was picked up a small number of times. The J gene is TRBJ1-3, the V gene TRBV9, with D possibly being TRBD1 (5 bases). CDR1 is SGDLS, CDR2 YYNGEE, per germline. The V and J ends lost 0 bases and 4 bases respectively, with 11 bases between them. This CDR3 comprises 15 residues. CDR3 loop: CASSVGPGRGNTIYF. The DNA for the CDR3 is TGTGCCAGCAGCGTAGGTCCGGGGCGCGGAAACACCATATATTTT.

This clonotype was seen a handful of times. The rearrangement uses TRBV9 and TRBJ2-1, with TRBD2 matching 13 bases. Per germline, CDR1 SGDLS and CDR2 YYNGEE. There are 16 residues in the CDR3. V shed 2 bases and J 5 bases; nucleotides not matched to a gene: 4. CDR3 in amino acids: CASSVMGLAGNNEQFF. The CDR3 DNA reads TGTGCCAGCAGCGTCATGGGACTAGCGGGAAACAATGAGCAGTTCTTC.

The chain links TRBV7-2 to TRBJ2-7; 8 nucleotides line up with TRBD2. V dropped 3 bases and J dropped 6; count of bases not matched to a gene: 7. The CDR3 totals 14 residues. Germline V gene data show CDR1 as SGHTA and CDR2 as FQGNSA. The CDR3 region has the DNA TGTGCCAGCAGCTTTGCGGGAGGACCTCTCGAGCAGTACTTC. Its translation: CASSFAGGPLEQYF.

About this clonotype itself: Germline is not matched at one junction end, which may reflect a read error. The rearrangement uses TRBV6-1 and TRBJ2-3, with D maybe TRBD1 (6 bases). The CDR3 length is 18 residues. The germline V gene has CDR1 MNHNS and CDR2 SASEGT. CDR3 nucleotide sequence: TGTGCCAGCACCAATGGGTCTTGGTGGGGGCTGACCACAAATACGCAGTATTTT. This codes for CASTNGSWWGLTTNTQYF.

Many counts were recorded for this clonotype. The chain carries TRBV9 and TRBJ2-5; 9 bases agree with TRBD2. The V gene's germline CDR1 is SGDLS and CDR2 YYNGEE. The CDR3 runs 16 residues. J lost 2 bases, V lost 3 bases, and 8 bases had no gene match. CDR3 region: CASSGPFAGGQETQYF. DNA of the CDR3: TGTGCCAGCAGCGGTCCTTTTGCGGGGGGGCAAGAGACCCAGTACTTC.

This clonotype has just a few counts. The rearrangement links TRBV7-8 to TRBJ2-5, with D perhaps matching TRBD2 (5 bases). Per the germline V gene, CDR1 is SGHVS and CDR2 is FQNEAQ. Trimming took 1 base from V and 7 from J, leaving 13 bases between them. CDR3 length: 14 amino acids. Here the CDR3 reads CASSLVATAGTQYF. In DNA form, the CDR3 reads TGTGCCAGCAGCTTAGTCGCGACCGCGGGGACCCAGTACTTC.

V is TRBV9 and J is TRBJ1-2; possible D gene TRBD1, 5 bases. The V gene lost 4 bases and the J gene lost 3 bases, with 10 bases spanning the gap. Germline loops: CDR1 SGDLS, CDR2 YYNGEE. CDR3 length: 13 amino acids. Written as DNA, the CDR3 is TGTGCCAGCAGCCAGGGTGGGCACTATGGCTACACCTTC. The encoded protein is CASSQGGHYGYTF.